The 15 T cell receptor beta chains in this list originate from one sample, sequenced in a study of blood T cell repertoires in COVID-19. Clones were sequenced by immunoSEQ multiplex PCR, and TCRdb holds only the in-frame ones, with some missing. In the table there are about 150,000 clones, more than 70% of which are singletons. Sequencing was performed on peripheral blood. The source of these receptors is a woman older than 75 with active or convalescent COVID-19.

This rearrangement joins TRBV19 to TRBJ2-7; 8 nucleotides align to TRBD2. CDR3 length: 16 residues. Germline V gene sequence: CDR1 LNHDA, CDR2 SQIVND (reference sequence). Trimming took 1 base from V and 0 from J; bases not matched to a gene: 5. The CDR3 loop is CASSIGGLADSYEQYF. CDR3 bases: TGTGCCAGTAGTATAGGAGGACTAGCTGACTCCTACGAGCAGTACTTC.

The genes are TRBV11-2 and TRBJ1-4; TRBD1 is a possible D gene (5 bases). The CDR3 length is 14 residues. V was pared by 2 bases and J by 8 bases, with 12 bases between. Germline V gene lookup returns CDR1 SGHAT and CDR2 FQNNGV. The CDR3 region has the DNA TGTGCCAGCAGCTTATATGGGGGGGACGAAAAACTGTTTTTT. Translation gives CASSLYGGDEKLFF. Full variable domain (missing parts from reference TRBV11-2 and TRBJ1-4): EAGVAQSPRYKIIEKRQSVAFWCNPISGHATLYWYQQILGQGPKLLIQFQNNGVVDDSQLPKDRFSAERLKGVDSTLKIQPAKLEDSAVYLCASSLYGGDEKLFFGSGTQLSVL.

The chain couples TRBV7-3 to TRBJ2-3; weak D call: TRBD2 (6 bases). The CDR3 is 16 amino acids. Germline V lookup: CDR1 SGHTA, CDR2 FQGTGA. Trimming took 1 base from V and 6 from J, leaving 17 bases between them. This chain's CDR3 is CASSLNFYGSPDTQYF. CDR3 nucleotide sequence: TGTGCCAGCAGCTTAAATTTTTACGGGAGCCCCGATACGCAGTATTTT.

The genes are TRBV2 and TRBJ1-2, with 7 bases identical to TRBD1. The germline gives CDR1 SNHLY, CDR2 FYNNEI. J was trimmed by 8 bases and V by 4 bases; bases with no gene match: 7. This CDR3 contains 13 residues. CDR3 nucleotide sequence: TGTGCCAGCAGTGTGGGACAGCCGGGCGGCTACACCTTC. This gives the protein CASSVGQPGGYTF.

This clone showed up just once. V is TRBV19 and J is TRBJ2-1; possibly TRBD2 for D (6 bases). The germline gives CDR1 LNHDA, CDR2 SQIVND (reference sequence). This CDR3 comprises 17 residues. Trimming cost V 5 bases and J 4 bases, with 21 bases left between them. The CDR3 sequence: CASSPSERGGGYNEQFF. CDR3 bases: TGTGCCAGTAGTCCATCGGAACGCGGTGGGGGGTACAATGAGCAGTTCTTC.

The rearrangement joins TRBV5-1 to TRBJ1-3; TRBD1 aligns across 8 bases. The CDR3 has 13 amino acids. After removal of 3 bases from V and 7 bases from J, the junction contained 3 bases not matched to a gene. Germline V gene lookup returns CDR1 SGHRS and CDR2 YFSETQ. CDR3: CASSSRQGNTIYF. CDR3 nucleotides: TGCGCCAGCAGCTCCAGACAGGGGAACACCATATATTTT.

The chain employs TRBV19 and TRBJ1-1; a possible D gene is TRBD1 (6 bases). Germline V lookup: CDR1 LNHDA, CDR2 SQIVND (reference sequence). This CDR3 region has 14 residues. V gave up 6 bases and J gave up 4 bases, with 15 bases separating them. Here the CDR3 reads CASSRGTDSTEAFF. The CDR3 DNA follows: TGTGCCAGTAGCCGAGGGACGGACAGCACTGAAGCTTTCTTT.

J is TRBJ1-5 and V is TRBV6-6; tentative D call: TRBD1 (6 bases). This CDR3 has 15 amino acids. Deletions cut 4 bases from V and 3 bases from J, with 13 bases between. Germline-derived CDR1 and CDR2 are MNHNY and SVGAGI (reference sequence). The chain's CDR3 is CASSSEGQPNQPQHF. The CDR3 DNA sequence: TGTGCCAGCAGTTCCGAAGGACAGCCCAATCAGCCCCAGCATTTT.

This clone was detected only once. This rearrangement joins TRBV6-2 or TRBV6-3 to TRBJ2-1, with TRBD2 matching over 10 bases. The trim removed 5 bases at V and 7 bases at J, leaving 11 bases unmatched. Germline V CDR1 and CDR2: MNHEY, SVGEGT. This CDR3 contains 16 residues. The CDR3 spells CASSPGLAGVFNEQFF. CDR3 nucleotides: TGTGCCAGCAGTCCCGGGCTAGCGGGAGTGTTTAATGAGCAGTTCTTC.

V gene TRBV10-2 combines with J gene TRBJ2-2; 7 nucleotides agree with TRBD2. Unmatched junction bases numbered 9, after V lost 7 bases and J lost 7 bases. CDR3 length: 14 amino acids. Germline lookup yields CDR1 WSHSY and CDR2 SAAADI. CDR3 amino acids: CASTTGGVSGELFF. The CDR3 DNA reads as TGCGCCAGCACCACGGGGGGAGTTAGCGGGGAGCTGTTTTTT.

The rearrangement uses TRBV10-3 and TRBJ2-7, with D perhaps matching TRBD2 (7 bases). Trimming shortened V by 0 bases and J by 7 bases, and 19 bases separated the two germline ends. Germline V gives CDR1 ENHRY, CDR2 SYGVKD. The CDR3 runs 16 residues. The DNA for the CDR3 is TGTGCCATCAGTGAGTCGTTAGGGGGAGGGCCTGGTGAGCAGTACTTC. Translated: CAISESLGGGPGEQYF.

V usage is TRBV5-4 and J usage is TRBJ2-7, with TRBD1 identical over 9 bases. The CDR3 consists of 17 residues. CDR1 is SGHNT and CDR2 is YYREEE in the germline V gene (reference sequence). With 2 bases clipped from V and 5 bases from J, the junction kept 14 bases outside the gene matches. CDR3 protein: CASSFKTGTGSTHEQYF. CDR3 DNA: TGTGCCAGCAGCTTCAAGACCGGGACAGGGTCCACTCACGAGCAGTACTTC. Drawing the rest from reference TRBV5-4 and TRBJ2-7, the complete variable domain is ETGVTQSPTHLIKTRGQQVTLRCSSQSGHNTVSWYQQALGQGPQFIFQYYREEENGRGNFPPRFSGLQFPNYSSELNVNALELDDSALYLCASSFKTGTGSTHEQYFGPGTRLTVT.

J is TRBJ2-7 and V is TRBV7-9, with TRBD2 matching 10 bases. Germline V gene lookup returns CDR1 SEHNR and CDR2 FQNEAQ (reference sequence). Losses at the gene ends were 4 bases for V and 0 bases for J; bases not matched to a gene: 3. This CDR3 is built from 15 residues. The CDR3 DNA follows: TGTGCCAGCAGCTCAGCGGGAGGGCCCTCCTACGAGCAGTACTTC. Amino acid sequence: CASSSAGGPSYEQYF.

The rearrangement links TRBV3-1 (or the pseudogene TRBV3-2) to TRBJ1-4, with D possibly TRBD1 on 5 matching bases. The germline V gene encodes CDR1 LGHDT and CDR2 YNNKEL (reference sequence). There are 16 residues in the CDR3. Trimming removed 0 bases from V and 6 bases from J, with 14 bases in between. CDR3 amino acids: CASSQDLGAGYEKLFF. The CDR3 coding sequence is TGTGCCAGCAGCCAAGACCTTGGGGCAGGGTATGAAAAACTGTTTTTT.

The chain joins TRBV7-6 to TRBJ1-4; 7 nucleotides line up with TRBD1. The junction had 4 bases not matched to a gene; V was cut back by 3 bases and J by 6 bases. This CDR3 has 14 residues. The germline CDR1 and CDR2 sequences are SGHVS and FNYEAQ. CDR3 nucleotides: TGTGCCAGCAGCTTGAGACAGGGTCATGAAAAACTGTTTTTT. As protein: CASSLRQGHEKLFF.